The rows below give T cell receptor beta chains drawn from one sample of a study of cytomegalovirus exposure and HLA in healthy donors. Profiling relied on immunoSEQ multiplex PCR, and the TCRdb table lists in-frame clones only, not all of them. The table shows roughly 120,000 clones, with over 60% occurring only once. Input material: PBMCs. Receptors were obtained from a human donor in good health. Both conserved end residues are part of each CDR3. A D gene is named only where the DNA matches it firmly. Clone size is stated in some rows and not others, as once, few, many or a class when expanded.

>TRBJ2-3|NA|NA|TRBV11-3|14
TGTGCCAGCAGCTTAGGGGGCCCAGGAGATACGCAGTATTTT
CASSLGGPGDTQYF
>TRBJ1-5|NA|NA|TRBV25-1|15
TGTGCCAGCAGTGAAAACGGACAGCGCAATCAGCCCCAGCATTTT
CASSENGQRNQPQHF
>TRBJ1-1|NA|NA|TRBV2|12
TGTGCCAGCAGTGAAACTCGTGAACCCGTGTTCTTT
CASSETREPVFF
>TRBJ2-1|NA|NA|TRBV13|13
TGTGCCACCCAATGGAGGGCCGAAAATGAGCAGTTCTTC
CATQWRAENEQFF
>TRBJ2-1|NA|NA|TRBV14|14
TGTGCCAGCAGCCAAGTCACAGGGAACAATGAGCAGTTCTTC
CASSQVTGNNEQFF
>TRBJ1-5|NA|NA|TRBV27|13
TGTGCCAGCAGTTTGTCCCAGGGACAGCCCCAGCATTTT
CASSLSQGQPQHF
>TRBJ1-3|once|NA|TRBV7-9|14
TGTGCCAGCAGTCTTGCGTTCTCTGGAAACACCATATATTTT
CASSLAFSGNTIYF
>TRBJ1-1|once|TRBD1|TRBV28|14
TGTGCCAGCAGCAGTGACAGGGTGAACACTGAAGCTTTCTTT
CASSSDRVNTEAFF
>TRBJ1-4|NA|NA|TRBV6-1|14
TGTGCCAGCAGAGAGGGAGGCACTAATGAAAAACTGTTTTTT
CASREGGTNEKLFF
>TRBJ2-1|NA|NA|TRBV28|13
TGTGCCAGTGGGGCGGGGACTTACAATGAGCAGTTCTTC
CASGAGTYNEQFF
>TRBJ2-2|few|NA|TRBV7-7|14
TGTGCCAGCACCCAGAGGGGGGGTATCGGGGAGCTGTTTTTT
CASTQRGGIGELFF
>TRBJ2-3|NA|NA|TRBV28|13
TGTGCCAGCGGTCGAGGAGGCACAGATACGCAGTATTTT
CASGRGGTDTQYF
>TRBJ2-7|NA|NA|TRBV2|14
TGTGCCAGCAGTGAAATTCAGGGTGGACGCGAGCAGTACTTC
CASSEIQGGREQYF
>TRBJ1-3|once|NA|TRBV19|15
TGTGCCAGTAGTATACCGCCGACAGCTGGAAACACCATATATTTT
CASSIPPTAGNTIYF
>TRBJ1-4|NA|NA|TRBV4-1|20
TGCGCCAGCAGCCACCCCCCAAAGACAGAAAGTTTCACAACTAATGAAAAACTGTTTTTT
CASSHPPKTESFTTNEKLFF
>TRBJ1-6|NA|NA|TRBV5-1|17
TGCGCCAGCAGCCCCCGAAGGACTTTAGGGTCAGGATCACCCCTCCACTTT
CASSPRRTLGSGSPLHF
>TRBJ2-7|NA|TRBD2|TRBV7-6|18
TGTGCCAGCAGCTTAACCCCCCCCCTAGCGGGGGTGTTCTACGAGCAGTACTTC
CASSLTPPLAGVFYEQYF
>TRBJ2-1|NA|NA|TRBV19|13
TGTGCCAGTAGTAAGTCGGAGGGTCGGGAGCAGTTCTTC
CASSKSEGREQFF
>TRBJ2-7|NA|NA|TRBV19|14
TGTGCCAGTAGTACCAGCGGTAGCTCCTACGAGCAGTACTTC
CASSTSGSSYEQYF
>TRBJ1-1|NA|NA|TRBV4-1|11
TGCGCCAGCGGCATGAACACTGAAGCTTTCTTT
CASGMNTEAFF
>TRBJ2-7|NA|NA|TRBV5-4|15
TGTGCCAGCAGCTTTGAGGAAGGGGCCCTCTACGAGCAGTACTTC
CASSFEEGALYEQYF
>TRBJ2-3|NA|NA|TRBV7-2|13
TGTGCCAGCAGCTCGAGCGGGTCAGATACGCAGTATTTT
CASSSSGSDTQYF
>TRBJ2-5|NA|TRBD2|TRBV9|15
TGTGCCAGCAGCGTTGCCAGCGGGAGATTGGAGACCCAGTACTTC
CASSVASGRLETQYF
>TRBJ2-7|few|TRBD2|TRBV7-2|15
TGTGCCAGCAGCTTAGCGCTGACTAGCGTCTACGAGCAGTACTTC
CASSLALTSVYEQYF
>TRBJ1-4|NA|TRBD1|TRBV19|17
TGTGCCAGTAGTTCCCGTTACCGGGACAGGGATCGTGAAAAACTGTTTTTT
CASSSRYRDRDREKLFF
>TRBJ1-5|NA|TRBD1|TRBV11-3|17
TGTGCCAGCAGCTTATCAGGGGACAGGGGAGGTGATCAGCCCCAGCATTTT
CASSLSGDRGGDQPQHF
>TRBJ1-5|once|TRBD1|TRBV28|14
TGTGCCAGCAGGGGGACAGTGAGCAATCAGCCCCAGCATTTT
CASRGTVSNQPQHF
>TRBJ2-7|NA|TRBD1|TRBV6-4|15
TGTGCCAGCAGTGAACGGGACAGATACTCCTACGAGCAGTACTTC
CASSERDRYSYEQYF
>TRBJ1-2|few|TRBD1|TRBV2|14
TGTGCCACCACGCCTGTAGGGGGCGCATATGGCTACACCTTC
CATTPVGGAYGYTF
>TRBJ2-7|once|TRBD1|TRBV5-6|13
TGTGCCAGCAGCTTGGACAGGGGGCTCGAGCAGTACTTC
CASSLDRGLEQYF
>TRBJ1-4|NA|NA|TRBV2|14
TGTGCCAGCAGTTCAGGGCTAACTAATGAAAAACTGTTTTTT
CASSSGLTNEKLFF
>TRBJ2-1|NA|NA|TRBV19|17
TGTGCCAGTAGTACATTGACAGGACTGGGGATCTACAATGAGCAGTTCTTC
CASSTLTGLGIYNEQFF
>TRBJ1-2|NA|NA|TRBV11-2|14
TGTGCCAGCAGCTTCACAGGAACTAACTATGGCTACACCTTC
CASSFTGTNYGYTF
>TRBJ1-5|NA|NA|TRBV19|14
TGTGCCAGTACCAGGGGTATAGGCAATCAGCCCCAGCATTTT
CASTRGIGNQPQHF
>TRBJ1-2|NA|NA|TRBV18|15
TGTGCCAGCTCATTAGACAGAGCCCGGAACTATGGCTACACCTTC
CASSLDRARNYGYTF
>TRBJ2-7|NA|TRBD2|TRBV30|16
TGTGCCTGGAGTTCCGGACTAGCGGGAGGAGCCTACGAGCAGTACTTC
CAWSSGLAGGAYEQYF
>TRBJ2-3|NA|NA|TRBV4-2|15
TGTGCCAGCAGCCAAGAAACCGCTACCACAGATACGCAGTATTTT
CASSQETATTDTQYF
>TRBJ2-7|NA|TRBD1|TRBV18|16
TGTGCCAGCTCACCACCGGTAGGGACAGGGGCCCACGAGCAGTACTTC
CASSPPVGTGAHEQYF
>TRBJ1-3|NA|TRBD1|TRBV5-4|15
TGTGCCAGCAGCGGACAGGACCGCTCTGGAAACACCATATATTTT
CASSGQDRSGNTIYF
>TRBJ2-1|once|TRBD1|TRBV28|15
TGTGCCAGCAGTGAGGGGGGACAGGGTCCCCATGAGCAGTTCTTC
CASSEGGQGPHEQFF
>TRBJ1-4|NA|NA|TRBV6-4|17
TGTGCCAGCAGTGACTCGAAGGGAGGGGGGGTCCGGGAAAAACTGTTTTTT
CASSDSKGGGVREKLFF
>TRBJ2-1|once|TRBD2|TRBV7-2|15
TGTGCCAGCAGCTCCCCCGGTGCGGGAGTAAAAGAGCAGTTCTTC
CASSSPGAGVKEQFF
>TRBJ1-1|NA|TRBD1|TRBV29-1|15
TGCAGCGTTGAGTCGGACAGGATTATGAACACTGAAGCTTTCTTT
CSVESDRIMNTEAFF